The 16 T cell receptor beta chains reported below all come from one sample, sequenced in a study of shared clonotypes between healthy human individuals. Assay used: immunoSEQ multiplex PCR; TCRdb lists only in-frame clones, some missing. This sample yields more than 1.2 million clones, of which about 98.5% are seen a single time; about 0.4% belongs to the top ten. Sequenced material: naive CD4+ T cells sorted from blood. Documented subset: CD45RA+ positively selected. The receptors were gathered from a man aged 25 to 40 in good health.

The V and J genes are TRBV6-6 and TRBJ2-7; possible D gene TRBD2, 6 bases. The ends were cut back, 0 bases at V and 3 bases at J, with 9 bases in the middle. CDR1 is MNHNY and CDR2 is SVGAGI in the germline V gene (reference sequence). The CDR3 has 14 amino acids. CDR3 sequence reads: CASSYSGGLYEQYF. The CDR3, as DNA: TGTGCCAGCAGTTACTCGGGAGGACTCTACGAGCAGTACTTC.

Concerning this clone itself: Other DNA sequences of this sample code for an identical CDR3. V gene TRBV10-3 combines with J gene TRBJ2-1; D might be TRBD1 or TRBD2, each matching 6 bases. This CDR3 contains 13 residues. The germline V gene encodes CDR1 ENHRY and CDR2 SYGVKD. The germline V and J ends were trimmed by 6 bases and 5 bases, with 11 bases remaining between them. The CDR3 DNA sequence: TGTGCCATCAGGGGGGGACAAAACAATGAGCAGTTCTTC. This encodes CAIRGGQNNEQFF.

The gene calls are TRBV5-1 and TRBJ2-1; possible D gene TRBD2, 7 bases. The CDR3 length is 13 residues. Trimming cost V 5 bases and J 5 bases, with 11 bases left between them. Germline assignment: CDR1 SGHRS and CDR2 YFSETQ. CDR3 sequence: CASRPGGHNEQFF. The CDR3 bases are TGCGCCAGCAGGCCCGGGGGGCACAATGAGCAGTTCTTC.

This chain uses TRBV14 with TRBJ2-2; D ambiguous. CDR3 length equals 16 residues. Germline V lookup: CDR1 SGHDN, CDR2 FVKESK. V was clipped by 3 bases and J by 4 bases, with 15 bases between them. DNA of the CDR3: TGTGCCAGCAGCCAGATAACCGGGTTTCCCACCGGGGAGCTGTTTTTT. Amino acids: CASSQITGFPTGELFF.

The rearrangement joins TRBV19 to TRBJ2-5, with TRBD1 matching over 7 bases. Losses at the gene ends were 3 bases for V and 4 bases for J; bases not matched to a gene: 11. The CDR3 is 16 residues long. The germline CDR1 and CDR2 sequences are LNHDA and SQIVND (reference sequence). CDR3 in DNA: TGTGCCAGTAGTATTCGCATAGGGACAGTTATAGAGACCCAGTACTTC. Translated: CASSIRIGTVIETQYF.

The chain is built from TRBV9 and TRBJ1-1; the D gene is possibly TRBD1 (5 bases). Looked up from germline, CDR1 is SGDLS and CDR2 is YYNGEE. Trimming took 4 bases from V and 1 from J, leaving 14 bases between them. CDR3 size: 15 residues. CDR3 sequence reads: CASSPLGGTNTEAFF. DNA for the CDR3: TGTGCCAGCAGCCCCTTGGGGGGGACGAACACTGAAGCTTTCTTT.

Comment on this clone: The same CDR3 is also encoded by other DNA sequences in this sample. The chain joins TRBV6-5 to TRBJ2-7; 9 nucleotides agree with TRBD1. V was pared by 5 bases and J by 0 bases, with 2 bases of the junction left unmatched. CDR1 MNHEY and CDR2 SVGAGI come from the germline V gene. There are 14 residues in the CDR3. The CDR3 sequence is CASSRTGASYEQYF. The DNA of the CDR3 is TGTGCCAGCAGTAGGACAGGGGCCTCCTACGAGCAGTACTTC.

The gene calls are TRBV28 and TRBJ2-7; TRBD1 matches 12 bases. Germline-derived CDR1 and CDR2 are MDHEN and SYDVKM. Trimming at V came to 4 bases and at J to 2 bases, leaving 6 bases not matched to a gene. This CDR3 spans 16 amino acids. CDR3 residues: CASSSPGTGGPYEQYF. CDR3 coding DNA: TGTGCCAGCAGTTCACCCGGGACAGGGGGCCCCTACGAGCAGTACTTC. Supplemented by reference TRBV28 and TRBJ2-7, the full variable domain reads DVKVTQSSRYLVKRTGEKVFLECVQDMDHENMFWYRQDPGLGLRLIYFSYDVKMKEKGDIPEGYSVSREKKERFSLILESASTNQTSMYLCASSSPGTGGPYEQYFGPGTRLTVT.

The V and J genes are TRBV19 and TRBJ1-3, with a tentative D call TRBD1 (6 bases). This CDR3 has 16 amino acids. Trimming stripped 6 bases from V and 4 bases from J, with 19 bases between. Per the germline V gene, CDR1 is LNHDA and CDR2 is SQIVND (reference sequence). The CDR3 loop is CASRPRPTGSGNTIYF. The CDR3 DNA is TGTGCCAGTAGACCTCGTCCGACAGGTTCCGGAAACACCATATATTTT.

This chain uses TRBV7-2 with TRBJ2-7, with 8 bases identical to TRBD1. With 6 bases clipped from V and 3 bases from J, the junction kept 4 bases outside the gene matches. Germline CDR1 reads SGHTA; CDR2 reads FQGNSA. The CDR3 is made up of 13 amino acids. Here the CDR3 reads CASSSDRGYEQYF. The DNA of the CDR3 is TGTGCCAGCAGTTCAGACAGGGGCTACGAGCAGTACTTC.

This chain uses TRBV2 with TRBJ1-1; D remains unclear. CDR1 is SNHLY and CDR2 is FYNNEI in the germline V gene. Trimming removed 10 bases from V and 2 bases from J, with 14 bases in between. The CDR3 runs 13 residues. For the CDR3, the DNA is TGTGCCATTACGAAGGGAAGAAACACTGAAGCTTTCTTT. Its protein is CAITKGRNTEAFF.

This chain joins TRBV9 and TRBJ1-3; no firm D call. Trimming took off 0 bases at V and 1 base at J, with 11 bases between the two ends. Germline CDR1 SGDLS, CDR2 YYNGEE. The CDR3 loop spans 16 amino acids. DNA for the CDR3: TGTGCCAGCAGCGTAGACGCCCTAGAGTCTGGAAACACCATATATTTT. This sequence encodes CASSVDALESGNTIYF.

This chain connects TRBV6-5 to TRBJ1-2; D is perhaps TRBD1 (5 bases). CDR3 size: 16 residues. Germline V gives CDR1 MNHEY, CDR2 SVGAGI. V was clipped by 0 bases and J by 8 bases, with 19 bases between them. The CDR3 loop is CASSYSPMGRSWGYTF. CDR3 nucleotides: TGTGCCAGCAGTTACTCGCCTATGGGACGGTCGTGGGGCTACACCTTC.

The V call is TRBV28, the J call TRBJ2-4; tentatively, D is TRBD1 or TRBD2 (5 bases each). Trimming shortened V by 4 bases and J by 2 bases, and 6 bases separated the two germline ends. The germline CDR1 and CDR2 sequences are MDHEN and SYDVKM. The CDR3 length is 13 residues. CDR3 sequence: CASSSGPKNIQYF. The CDR3 nucleotides read TGTGCCAGCAGTTCGGGACCCAAAAACATTCAGTACTTC.

The CDR3 loop reads CASSYGSGSNYEQYF. In nucleotides, the CDR3 is TGTGCCAGCAGCTATGGCAGCGGGAGTAACTACGAGCAGTACTTC. The rearrangement joins TRBV4-2 to TRBJ2-7; 8 bases fit TRBD2. Trimming took 5 bases from V and 3 from J; bases not matched to a gene: 9. Germline V gives CDR1 LGHNA, CDR2 YNFKEQ. The CDR3 covers 15 residues.

The chain employs TRBV2 and TRBJ2-3; D is possibly TRBD1 (5 bases). Germline CDR1 is SNHLY and CDR2 is FYNNEI. The CDR3 spans 15 residues. V lost 4 bases to trimming and J lost 2 bases, with 13 bases between them. CDR3 coding DNA: TGTGCCAGCAGTGCCATCAGGGCGCACACAGATACGCAGTATTTT. It specifies CASSAIRAHTDTQYF.